This T cell receptor beta chain was observed in a study of blood T cell repertoires in COVID-19 (dated by TCRdb to the early 2020s). Background on the whole study: Samples from collaborators originated in the United States, Italy and Spain and spanned both the acute and convalescent phases of COVID-19. The repertoires were made available in a free public database intended to serve as a resource for research on the immune response to SARS-CoV-2. The dataset comprised deeply sampled blood TCRbeta repertoires from subjects exposed to, actively infected with, or recovered from COVID-19. A de-identified subject ID, COVID-19 status, age in years and sex were almost always included in the sample metadata. HLA class I and class II types, where available, came from metadata supplied by the sample provider rather than from assay-based typing. The material from the prospective study consisted of cDNA or gDNA derived from T cells, B-cell-depleted T cells, or PBMCs. Samples came from the ongoing ImmuneRACE study (first 160 participants) plus 1,254 subjects from 6 global collaborators.

Points the paper makes about the study in general: How much clinical and demographic metadata was included differed by source and by participant, and the metadata was provided uncurated.

The immunoSEQ Assay, a bias-controlled multiplex PCR, was used to amplify TCRbeta CDR3 regions from genomic DNA. For the original study's pipeline: The number of nucleated cells in each sample was estimated from the amplification of reference gene primers within the assay. To quantify the absolute abundance of each unique TCRbeta CDR3 rearrangement, sequence reads were collapsed and filtered. For each sample, productive Simpson clonality was calculated by taking the square root of Simpson's diversity index across productive rearrangements. TCRdb mirrors the immuneACCESS table, restricted to in-frame sequences. Some clones are absent from its copies; in checked studies, under half trace to an unresolved V gene, and the reason for the others is unknown. The D gene and trimming were derived from the DNA, and the V and J assignments and clone size from that table. The sample table contains hundreds of thousands of clones; only one count was recorded for roughly 89% of them. More than 1.4% of the sample rests with the top ten.

Whole blood was collected in K2EDTA tubes by collaborating institutions according to the institutions' own protocols. For TCRbeta analysis, collaborators shipped samples in one of three forms: frozen whole blood, isolated PBMCs, or DNA extracted from either of those sample types. Details on this clone: Its binding antigen is unknown. It has no much larger one-base neighbor in the sample; base qualities were not kept.

The specimen sequenced was peripheral blood. The receptor's source is a woman under 40 with active or convalescent COVID-19.

The nucleotide sequence reads as follows: TGTGCCAGCACCTCGGGGACCTTC. It translates as CASTSGTF. The chain links TRBV7-8 with TRBJ1-2; there is no confident call for the D gene. Measured from the cysteine to the phenylalanine, the CDR3 is 8 residues long. Just CDR3 DNA is preserved here, 24 bases in frame from base 1. From the germline V gene, CDR1 is SGHVS and CDR2 is FQNEAQ. V is clipped by 7 bases and J by 14 bases, and the sequence between their germline boundaries is 8 bases long.